Below, 10 T cell receptor beta chains from the same sample are listed, as sequenced in a study (dated by TCRdb to the mid-2010s). Cells that were CD4+CD25+CD127-/low were the ones isolated as Tregs. The library was generated by 5' RACE. The sequencer was an Illumina MiSeq. Through fastp at Q25 and MiXCR, TCRdb rebuilt clones from the public reads, retaining in-frame beta chains. All rows with the same CDR3 protein become a single entry with the most common DNA and genes. The sample table holds about 40,000 distinct CDR3 sequences, of which under 25% were seen once. About 4% of the sample belongs to the ten largest clones. The sequenced material came from Tregs sorted from blood. The receptors originated from a female donor with breast cancer.

Many counts were recorded for this clonotype. The chain employs TRBV15 and TRBJ2-3; no reliable D call. Germline CDR1 reads LNHNV; CDR2 reads YYDKDF (reference sequence). Trimming removed 3 bases from V and 2 bases from J, with 6 bases in between. There are 13 residues in the CDR3. The CDR3 region has the DNA TGTGCCACCAGCAGTCAAAACACAGATACGCAGTATTTT. It is translated as CATSSQNTDTQYF.

This chain joins TRBV20-1 and TRBJ2-5; D may be TRBD1 (6 bases). There are 16 residues in the CDR3. Trimming removed 3 bases from V and 1 base from J, with 18 bases in between. Germline lookup yields CDR1 DFQATT and CDR2 SNEGSKA (reference sequence). The CDR3 bases are TGCAGTGCTAGTGGGGTCTTGGGACAACCCCAAGAGACCCAGTACTTC. As protein: CSASGVLGQPQETQYF.

This clonotype was observed a single time. CDR3 protein: CASSLVGTRGNEQFF. CDR3 sequence (DNA): TGTGCCAGCAGCTTAGTAGGAACTAGGGGGAATGAGCAGTTCTTC. The V and J genes are TRBV7-9 and TRBJ2-1; D is possibly TRBD1 (6 bases). Germline CDR1 and CDR2: SEHNR and FQNEAQ (reference sequence). Trimming shortened V by 1 base and J by 7 bases, and 14 bases separated the two germline ends. CDR3 length: 15 amino acids.

This clonotype has more than one count but fewer than ten. V is TRBV11-2 and J is TRBJ2-2; TRBD2 is a possible D gene (5 bases). V shed 0 bases and J shed 4 bases, with 6 bases lying between them. CDR1 is SGHAT, CDR2 FQNNGV, per germline. The CDR3 length is 14 residues. CDR3 bases: TGTGCCAGCAGCTTAGAACGGGGCACCGGGGAGCTGTTTTTT. This codes for CASSLERGTGELFF.

This clonotype was picked up many times. The chain joins TRBV9 to TRBJ2-1; 7 bases match TRBD1. Per the germline V gene, CDR1 is SGDLS and CDR2 is YYNGEE. The J segment lost 4 bases and the V segment lost 3 bases, leaving 7 bases of the junction unmatched. The CDR3 is made up of 15 amino acids. The CDR3 region is CASSATGELYNEQFF. Written as DNA, the CDR3 is TGTGCCAGCAGCGCCACAGGGGAGCTATACAATGAGCAGTTCTTC.

V gene TRBV7-9 combines with J gene TRBJ1-2; no firm D call. V was clipped by 2 bases and J by 5 bases, with 15 bases between them. The CDR3 is made up of 15 amino acids. Germline-derived CDR1 and CDR2 are SEHNR and FQNEAQ (reference sequence). CDR3 region: CASSLRDKEFYGYTF. The DNA of the CDR3 is TGTGCCAGCAGCTTAAGAGACAAGGAATTTTATGGCTACACCTTC.

This clonotype was recorded many times. This rearrangement joins TRBV4-2 to TRBJ2-3, with 9 bases that match TRBD2. The CDR3 runs to 17 residues. Germline V CDR1 and CDR2: LGHNA, YNFKEQ. The trim removed 4 bases at V and 4 bases at J, leaving 12 bases unmatched. The CDR3 protein is CASSRSDVAGVPDTQYF. The CDR3, as DNA: TGTGCCAGCAGCCGATCCGACGTAGCGGGAGTCCCAGATACGCAGTATTTT.

The table lists this clonotype with many counts. The chain recombines TRBV20-1 with TRBJ2-5, with 7 bases lining up with TRBD1. The CDR3 is 15 amino acids. Germline V gives CDR1 DFQATT, CDR2 SNEGSKA (reference sequence). V lost 2 bases to trimming and J lost 6 bases; unmatched junction nucleotides: 12. The CDR3: CSARHQDRDWKTQYF. For the CDR3, the DNA is TGCAGTGCTAGACACCAAGACAGGGATTGGAAGACCCAGTACTTC.

This sequence joins TRBV20-1 and TRBJ2-7; possibly TRBD2 for D (6 bases). V gave up 0 bases and J gave up 1 base, with 13 bases separating them. The CDR3 consists of 15 residues. Germline V gene sequence: CDR1 DFQATT, CDR2 SNEGSKA (reference sequence). The CDR3 sequence: CSARELAGLSYEQYF. Written as DNA, the CDR3 is TGCAGTGCTAGAGAGCTGGCAGGACTATCCTACGAGCAGTACTTC.

The V and J genes are TRBV20-1 and TRBJ2-5, with TRBD2 matching over 14 bases. J was trimmed by 5 bases and V by 6 bases; bases with no gene match: 14. This CDR3 has 17 amino acids. Germline V lookup: CDR1 DFQATT, CDR2 SNEGSKA (reference sequence). The DNA of the CDR3 is TGCAGTGCCTTCAGACTAGCGGGAGGGCCAGGGGCCGAGACCCAGTACTTC. Translation: CSAFRLAGGPGAETQYF.